This T cell receptor (beta chain) is from a study of tumor and adjacent non-tumor tissue in lung cancer. CDR1 is SGHAT and CDR2 is FQNNGV in the germline V gene. This CDR3 contains 14 residues. V gave up 7 bases and J gave up 7 bases, with 19 bases separating them. With respect to this clonotype: Its antigen is undetermined.

Study-level findings and limits: Top 100 clones took a larger repertoire share in normal lung.

A modified ARM-PCR protocol with three rounds of nested PCR amplified TCRbeta. MiXCR, run by TCRdb on the multiplex PCR reads, gives a single entry per CDR3 protein. The table records about 200,000 distinct CDR3 sequences, roughly 70% of them present only once. This sample's RNA came from whole unsorted tissue. Input material: lung tumor tissue. This TCR derives from a man aged 55-75 years with non-small cell lung cancer. The J gene is TRBJ1-1, the V gene TRBV11-2, with D possibly TRBD1 on 5 matching bases. Here the CDR3 reads CASILVGRGIEAFF. Here the CDR3 DNA reads TGTGCCAGCATACTAGTCGGGAGGGGCATTGAAGCTTTCTTT.